This TCR beta chain derives from a study of memory CD4+ T cells and cytomegalovirus serostatus. Findings of the study overall: CMV serostatus prediction reached median AUC approximately 0.96, or 0.89 with US-trained model.

This CDR3 spans 16 amino acids. The V end lost 6 bases, the J end lost 4 bases, and 21 bases lay between the germline ends. Germline lookup yields CDR1 MNHNY and CDR2 SVGAGI (reference sequence). Single viable CD3+CD4+CD8-CD45RO+ cells were sorted as the memory CD4+ T cells. Clones were read by immunoSEQ multiplex PCR, and TCRdb kept only the in-frame ones, dropping some. The sample contains some 58,000 clones, approximately 77% of which appear only once. As for this clone: Its matching antigen is unknown.

The specimen sequenced was memory CD4+ T cells from blood. This clonotype was obtained from an adult in good health and CMV-seronegative. The rearrangement links TRBV6-6 to TRBJ1-2, with TRBD1 as a possible D gene (5 bases). CDR3 protein: CASRRPERGESYGYTF. DNA for the CDR3: TGTGCCAGCAGACGACCGGAGAGGGGCGAGAGCTATGGCTACACCTTC.